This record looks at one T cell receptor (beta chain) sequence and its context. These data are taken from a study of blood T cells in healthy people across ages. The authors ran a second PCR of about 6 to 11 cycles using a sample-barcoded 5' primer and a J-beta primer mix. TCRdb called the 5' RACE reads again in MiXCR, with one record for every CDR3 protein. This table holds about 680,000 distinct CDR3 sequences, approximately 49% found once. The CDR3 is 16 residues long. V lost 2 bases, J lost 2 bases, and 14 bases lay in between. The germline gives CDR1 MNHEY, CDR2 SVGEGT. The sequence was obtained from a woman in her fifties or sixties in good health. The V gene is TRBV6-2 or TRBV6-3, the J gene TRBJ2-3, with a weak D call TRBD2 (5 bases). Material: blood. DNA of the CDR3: TGTGCCAGCAGTTACGATCAGCGGACCCACACAGATACGCAGTATTTT. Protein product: CASSYDQRTHTDTQYF.